Described below is a single T cell receptor (beta chain) sequence and its context. Its target is unknown. The assay was immunoSEQ multiplex PCR, and TCRdb's table has in-frame clones only and misses some. The sample holds 30,000 to 40,000 clones, over 85% seen once. The data originate from a study of a mutant IDH1 vaccine in newly diagnosed glioma. As for the study in general: Treated individuals were approximately 62% male and about 38% female, averaging roughly 40 years of age. Study-wide findings and caveats: Vaccine-induced responses were seen in approximately 93% of patients, spanning several MHC alleles. Pseudoprogression apparently tracked independently of changes in top peripheral T cell clonotypes.

Time point in this sample: baseline, week 1 (first vaccination visit). Treatment indicated: pre-vaccination baseline after standard-of-care therapy. Tumors from donors were new WHO grade 3 or 4 IDH1-mutant astrocytomas with ATRX loss. Sequenced material: PBMCs, taken from a glioma patient treated with radiotherapy, temozolomide or both. The TCR originated in a man in his late teens or twenties with glioma.

Here the CDR3 DNA reads TGTGCCAGCAGCTTGGAGGGCTATGGCTACACCTTC. It is translated as CASSLEGYGYTF. The chain recombines TRBV7-2 with TRBJ1-2; D is undetermined. The CDR3 has 12 amino acids. V lost 3 bases and J lost 4, with 6 bases in between. The germline V gene has CDR1 SGHTA and CDR2 FQGNSA.